The 2 T cell receptor beta chains presented below share a single source sample, sequenced in a study of blood T cell repertoires in COVID-19. Measured with immunoSEQ multiplex PCR; TCRdb has only the in-frame clones, and not every one. The table lists tens of thousands of clones, roughly 91% of them singletons. The sequenced material came from peripheral blood. These receptors were collected from a man aged 80 or over with acute or convalescent COVID-19.

J is TRBJ1-4 and V is TRBV19; weak D call: TRBD1 (6 bases). The CDR3 is 13 amino acids. The V gene lost 4 bases and the J gene lost 8 bases, with 11 bases spanning the gap. Looked up from germline, CDR1 is LNHDA and CDR2 is SQIVND (reference sequence). CDR3 in amino acids: CASSTNREEKLFF. The CDR3 bases are TGTGCCAGTAGTACTAACAGGGAGGAAAAACTGTTTTTT.

This chain links TRBV7-9 with TRBJ1-2; D remains ambiguous. CDR3 length equals 13 residues. V lost 1 base and J 6 bases, leaving 9 bases between the germline ends. In germline, CDR1 is SEHNR, CDR2 FQNEAQ (reference sequence). DNA for the CDR3: TGTGCCAGCAGCTTAGGAGGCTGGGATGGCTACACCTTC. This encodes CASSLGGWDGYTF.